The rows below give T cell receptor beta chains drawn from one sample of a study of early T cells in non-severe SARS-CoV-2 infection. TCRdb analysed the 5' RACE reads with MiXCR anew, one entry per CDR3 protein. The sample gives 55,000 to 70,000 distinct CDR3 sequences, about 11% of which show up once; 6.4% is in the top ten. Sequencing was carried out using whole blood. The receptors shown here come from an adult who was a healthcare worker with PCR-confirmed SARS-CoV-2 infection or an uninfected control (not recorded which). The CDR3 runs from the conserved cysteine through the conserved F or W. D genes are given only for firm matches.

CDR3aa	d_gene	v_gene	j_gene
CAIRGSGNTGELFF	.	TRBV10-3	TRBJ2-2
CASSFRGDEQFF	.	TRBV11-1	TRBJ2-1
CAISESADTQYF	.	TRBV10-3	TRBJ2-3
CASSSALAPNTGELFF	TRBD2	TRBV5-5	TRBJ2-2
CASNSPENTEAFF	.	TRBV12-3/TRBV12-4	TRBJ1-1
CASSRQLGTEAYEQYF	TRBD1	TRBV4-1	TRBJ2-7
CSASGPQETQYF	.	TRBV20-1	TRBJ2-5
CASSVGVAGGEEQYF	TRBD2	TRBV9	TRBJ2-7
CASSSRTGGSAGNTIYF	TRBD1	TRBV5-6	TRBJ1-3
CASQTDPGGPNEQFF	TRBD2	TRBV5-1	TRBJ2-1
CATRDNEQFF	.	TRBV28	TRBJ2-1
CASSPLTDSYEQYF	.	TRBV18	TRBJ2-7
CASSPADMAGYTF	.	TRBV7-2	TRBJ1-2
CASRGLKDEQYF	.	TRBV7-2	TRBJ2-7
CASSPDGQGKTQYF	TRBD1	TRBV12-3/TRBV12-4	TRBJ2-5
CASSVGSGAQNTEAFF	.	TRBV5-1	TRBJ1-1
CSARSLAGEPYEQYF	TRBD2	TRBV20-1	TRBJ2-7
CASSFQSGTGMFANTGELFF	TRBD1	TRBV27	TRBJ2-2
CSARARLAYYTQYF	TRBD2	TRBV20-1	TRBJ2-3
CASPTGSTSYEQYF	.	TRBV6-5	TRBJ2-7
CASSGDFNEQFF	.	TRBV9	TRBJ2-1
CASSQDGRPANEQYF	.	TRBV4-1	TRBJ2-7
CASSLAHGDTQYF	.	TRBV7-9	TRBJ2-3
CAIRGQGAYNEQFF	TRBD1	TRBV10-3	TRBJ2-1
CASSGQGPYSGANVLTF	.	TRBV5-1	TRBJ2-6
CASSIGGGQGSQPQHF	TRBD1	TRBV19	TRBJ1-5
CSASSLSGQLQETQYF	.	TRBV20-1	TRBJ2-5
CASSLEDQAPLHF	.	TRBV18	TRBJ1-6
CASSTRQDWGSRRDTQYF	.	TRBV7-8	TRBJ2-3
CASSYGGLHTGELFF	.	TRBV6-2/TRBV6-3	TRBJ2-2
CASSLSPQGYGYTF	.	TRBV28	TRBJ1-2
CASSLDGRPQHF	.	TRBV7-9	TRBJ1-5
CATPGPPYEQYF	.	TRBV5-6	TRBJ2-7
CASSPRQGYNSPLHF	TRBD1	TRBV7-2	TRBJ1-6
CSARLAGASDTQYF	TRBD2	TRBV20-1	TRBJ2-3
CASSRTTLKTEKLFF	.	TRBV12-3/TRBV12-4	TRBJ1-4
CSVEDRLNTQYF	.	TRBV29-1	TRBJ2-3
CASSVLAVEDTQYF	TRBD2	TRBV6-5	TRBJ2-3
CASSESAGGTEAFF	.	TRBV10-1	TRBJ1-1
CASSLVASDQPQHF	.	TRBV7-8	TRBJ1-5
CASSYVRPGGPYEQYF	TRBD1	TRBV13	TRBJ2-7
CASSIVGGYTF	.	TRBV19	TRBJ1-2